The sequence of this TCR beta chain was determined in a study of Ad26.COV2.S vaccination and SARS-CoV-2 variants. Study-wide background: Each vaccinee took Ad26.COV2.S intramuscularly, once or twice 56 days apart. Study-level results: Total responses of T cells may have been underestimated by the analyses of TCR breadth and depth. Vaccine recipients surpassed placebo recipients in spike-specific TCR breadth.

To note about this clone: As yet, its antigen is unknown.

Treatment described: approximately 18 received Ad26.COV2.S at low or high dose, single or two shots; about 5 received placebo; per-sample allocation not given. Sampling took place 63 days after the first vaccine or placebo injection. Based in Boston, the donor was an adult of 18-55 years. Only in-frame clones appear in the TCRdb table, and some are missing; sequencing was by immunoSEQ multiplex PCR. The table records around 250,000 clones, approximately 89% of them present only once. V was pared by 3 bases and J by 1 base, with 7 bases between. There are 13 residues in the CDR3. Germline V gene data show CDR1 as SGHRS and CDR2 as YFSETQ.

The sample in question was peripheral blood, obtained in a trial of Ad26.COV2.S vaccine versus placebo. The sequence came from a person between 18 and 65 years old who received the Ad26.COV2.S COVID-19 vaccine or a placebo. The V gene is TRBV5-1, the J gene TRBJ1-1; the D gene is possibly TRBD1 (5 bases). In DNA, the CDR3 is TGCGCCAGCAGCTCACAGGCGAACACTGAAGCTTTCTTT. The encoded protein is CASSSQANTEAFF.